Listed below are T cell receptor beta chains from one sample, sequenced in a study of yellow fever vaccine responses in identical twins. TCRdb passed the RT-PCR reads through MiXCR, listing each CDR3 protein once. Found here are around 13,000 distinct CDR3 sequences, approximately 84% of them singletons; the top ten hold around 0.64%. Specimen: T cells from blood (PBMCs), unsorted or a sorted subset (not recorded which), collected before or after yellow fever vaccination (not recorded which). These receptor sequences come from a woman aged 18-29 years who received the yellow fever vaccine. CDR3s include the opening cysteine and the closing phenylalanine or tryptophan. Each record gives: J gene, V gene, D gene, clone size, CDR3 protein, CDR3 DNA. A D gene is named only where the DNA matches it firmly. Clone sizes are given selectively: once, few, many, or a class where the clone is expanded.

TRBJ2-6 TRBV18 - - CASSPSRVVGSGANVLTF TGTGCCAGCTCACCATCCCGAGTCGTGGGCTCTGGGGCCAACGTCCTGACTTTC
TRBJ2-3 TRBV27 - - CASSRKGPSRPDTQYF TGTGCCAGCAGTCGTAAAGGGCCTAGCCGGCCAGATACGCAGTATTTT
TRBJ2-7 TRBV4-1 - - CASSQVPGYYEQYF TGCGCCAGCAGCCAAGTTCCGGGATACTACGAGCAGTACTTC
TRBJ1-3 TRBV10-3 TRBD1 - CAISQGQGRNTIYF TGTGCCATCAGTCAAGGACAGGGAAGAAACACCATATATTTT
TRBJ1-1 TRBV18 - once CASSPQGAEAFF TGTGCCAGCTCACCACAAGGCGCTGAAGCTTTCTTT
TRBJ2-2 TRBV12-3/TRBV12-4 - - CASSPPLAGELFF TGTGCCAGCAGTCCCCCCCTGGCCGGGGAGCTGTTTTTT
TRBJ1-1 TRBV12-3/TRBV12-4 - - CASSSVWTEAFF TGTGCCAGCAGCTCTGTTTGGACTGAAGCTTTCTTT
TRBJ2-1 TRBV29-1 TRBD1 - CSVERTGYNEQFF TGCAGCGTCGAGAGGACAGGCTACAATGAGCAGTTCTTC
TRBJ1-1 TRBV6-2/TRBV6-3 TRBD1 - CASSYRDRLNTEAFF TGTGCCAGCAGTTACCGGGACAGGCTGAACACTGAAGCTTTCTTT
TRBJ2-1 TRBV9 TRBD2 - CASSVGTSATYNEQFF TGTGCCAGCAGCGTAGGCACTAGCGCTACCTACAATGAGCAGTTCTTC
TRBJ2-5 TRBV2 - - CASLRREGQETQYF TGTGCCAGCCTTCGGCGGGAAGGACAAGAGACCCAGTACTTC
TRBJ2-1 TRBV11-3 TRBD2 - CASTSGSVDEQFF TGTGCCAGCACTAGCGGGAGTGTCGATGAGCAGTTCTTC
TRBJ1-5 TRBV2 TRBD1 - CASREGQGGQPQHF TGTGCCAGCAGAGAGGGACAGGGTGGGCAGCCCCAGCATTTT
TRBJ2-1 TRBV4-2 - - CASSPFGAYNEQFF TGTGCCAGCAGCCCCTTTGGAGCCTACAATGAGCAGTTCTTC
TRBJ2-1 TRBV5-1 TRBD2 - CASRREKGYNEQFF TGCGCCAGCAGGCGGGAGAAAGGGTACAATGAGCAGTTCTTC
TRBJ1-4 TRBV11-1 TRBD1 few CASSSQGSNEKLFF TGTGCCAGCAGTTCACAGGGGTCTAATGAAAAACTGTTTTTT
TRBJ2-4 TRBV11-3 TRBD1 - CASRATGGNIQYF TGTGCCAGCAGGGCGACAGGGGGAAACATTCAGTACTTC